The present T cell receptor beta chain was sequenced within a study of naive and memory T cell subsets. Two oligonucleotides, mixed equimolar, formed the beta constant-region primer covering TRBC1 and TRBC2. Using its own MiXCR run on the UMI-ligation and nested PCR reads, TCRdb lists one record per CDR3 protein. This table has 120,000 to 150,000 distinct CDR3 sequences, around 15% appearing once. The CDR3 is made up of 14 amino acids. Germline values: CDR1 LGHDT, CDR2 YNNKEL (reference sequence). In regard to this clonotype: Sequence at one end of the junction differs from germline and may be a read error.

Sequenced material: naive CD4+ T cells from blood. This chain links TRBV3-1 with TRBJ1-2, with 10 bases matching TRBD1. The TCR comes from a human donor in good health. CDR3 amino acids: CASNQPGTGDGYTF. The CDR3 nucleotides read TGTGCCAGCAACCAACCCGGGACAGGGGATGGCTACACCTTC. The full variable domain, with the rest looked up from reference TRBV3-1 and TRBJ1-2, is DTAVSQTPKYLVTQMGNDKSIKCEQNLGHDTMYWYKQDSKKFLKIMFSYNNKELIINETVPNRFSPKSPDKAHLNLHINSLELGDSAVYFCASNQPGTGDGYTFGSGTRLTVV.